One sample yielded the 2 T cell receptor beta chains listed below, sequenced in a study of shared clonotypes between healthy human individuals. The assay was immunoSEQ multiplex PCR, and TCRdb's table has in-frame clones only and misses some. This table has more than 850,000 clones, 78% appearing once. Sample: memory CD4+ T cells from PBMCs. Subset in this sample: CD45RA-negative fraction. These receptors all come from a man between 18 and 29 years old in good health. Some clones in this sample may be carry-over from other donors' samples.

This clone was seen a handful of times. The V gene is TRBV2, the J gene TRBJ2-7; a weak D match, TRBD1 (5 bases). CDR1 is SNHLY and CDR2 is FYNNEI in the germline V gene. V lost 10 bases to trimming and J lost 2 bases, with 15 bases between them. This CDR3 comprises 13 residues. DNA for the CDR3: TGTGCCACCCAACCCGACAGTACCTACGAGCAGTACTTC. This codes for CATQPDSTYEQYF.

The chain couples TRBV19 to TRBJ2-3; TRBD2 might be the D (6 bases). CDR3 length equals 16 residues. With 1 base removed from V and 4 bases from J, the gap between germline ends came to 15 bases. Germline V gives CDR1 LNHDA, CDR2 SQIVND (reference sequence). Written as DNA, the CDR3 is TGTGCCAGTAGTATAGCACATCCGTCGGGGGCAGATACGCAGTATTTT. Encoded protein: CASSIAHPSGADTQYF.